These 25 T cell receptor beta chains share one sample of origin, sequenced in a study of metastatic and nonmetastatic thyroid tumors. With MiXCR, TCRdb reprocessed the PCR reads. Of 50,000 to 70,000 clones listed, about 3.8% are singletons. Before thyroid surgery, none of the patients had received any treatment. Material: blood. These receptors were taken from a female donor with papillary thyroid cancer or a benign thyroid nodule (not recorded which). Some clones in this sample may be carry-over from other donors' samples.

This clone was recorded many times. V and J are TRBV11-3 and TRBJ2-1; D may be TRBD2 (5 bases). V was trimmed by 5 bases and J by 4 bases, leaving 12 bases between them. CDR3 length equals 14 residues. Germline V gene lookup returns CDR1 SGHNT and CDR2 YENEEA. This CDR3 reads CASSPSGDYNEQFF. The CDR3, as DNA: TGTGCCAGCAGCCCGTCCGGGGATTACAATGAGCAGTTCTTC. The whole variable domain, filled in from reference TRBV11-3 and TRBJ2-1, reads EAGVVQSPRYKIIEKKQPVAFWCNPISGHNTLYWYLQNLGQGPELLIRYENEEAVDDSQLPKDRFSAERLKGVDSTLKIQPAELGDSAVYLCASSPSGDYNEQFFGPGTRLTVL.

Only a few counts were recorded for this clone. The gene calls are TRBV6-1 and TRBJ2-7, with D possibly TRBD1 on 5 matching bases. The CDR3 is made up of 16 amino acids. V lost 3 bases and J lost 3, with 18 bases in between. Per germline, CDR1 MNHNS and CDR2 SASEGT. The CDR3 loop is CASSDGRQGVGYEQYF. CDR3 sequence (DNA): TGTGCCAGCAGTGATGGTAGGCAGGGCGTGGGCTACGAGCAGTACTTC.

This clone has a count of ten or more. It may be a read error: a sequence one base away is much more abundant. V gene TRBV20-1 combines with J gene TRBJ2-7, with TRBD2 identical over 10 bases. The V gene end was trimmed by 6 bases and the J gene end by 7 bases; junction bases not matched to a gene: 15. Per germline, CDR1 DFQATT and CDR2 SNEGSKA (reference sequence). CDR3 length equals 15 residues. The CDR3 spells CSAPLAGDVLGEQYF. The CDR3 nucleotides are TGCAGTGCCCCGCTAGCGGGAGATGTCTTAGGAGAGCAGTACTTC.

There are a few counts of this clone. Its ends do not fully match the called genes, so a read error is possible. This chain joins TRBV5-8 and TRBJ2-7; possibly TRBD2 for D (6 bases). CDR1 SGHTS and CDR2 YDEGEE come from the germline V gene. The CDR3 length is 15 residues. The CDR3 DNA follows: TGTGACAGCAGCTTTCCGGGATCCCTGGACTATGAGCAGTACTTC. Translated: CDSSFPGSLDYEQYF.

V and J are TRBV12-3 or TRBV12-4 and TRBJ1-1; perhaps TRBD1 as D (5 bases). Deletions cut 3 bases from V and 0 bases from J, with 11 bases between. The CDR3 is made up of 15 amino acids. In DNA form, the CDR3 reads TGTGCCAGCAGTTTCGGGGCAGGCATGAACACTGAAGCTTTCTTT. Protein: CASSFGAGMNTEAFF.

Many counts were recorded for this clone. The J gene is TRBJ1-4, the V gene TRBV6-1; TRBD1 is a possible D gene (6 bases). Trimming removed 5 bases from V and 10 bases from J, with 14 bases in between. Germline lookup yields CDR1 MNHNS and CDR2 SASEGT. This CDR3 is built from 13 residues. The CDR3 sequence is CASSIQGEAKLFF. The CDR3 region has the DNA TGTGCCAGCAGTATACAGGGTGAGGCAAAACTGTTTTTT.

The J gene is TRBJ2-7, the V gene TRBV19; D not resolved. Germline V lookup: CDR1 LNHDA, CDR2 SQIVND (reference sequence). This CDR3 comprises 14 residues. Deletions cut 6 bases from V and 2 bases from J, with 14 bases between. CDR3 amino acids: CASRVPVGTYEQYF. The CDR3, as DNA: TGTGCCAGTAGGGTCCCTGTGGGGACCTACGAGCAGTACTTC.

Of note for this clone: Given a much more abundant clone one base away, this may be a read error. Other DNA sequences within the sample encode an identical CDR3. The rearrangement links TRBV18 to TRBJ2-7; the match to TRBD1 covers 9 bases. Germline V gene sequence: CDR1 KGHSH, CDR2 LQKENI. This CDR3 region has 16 residues. Trimming at V came to 2 bases and at J to 6 bases, leaving 11 bases not matched to a gene. The CDR3 loop reads CASSPIRGQGRGEQYF. CDR3 sequence (DNA): TGTGCCAGCTCACCAATCAGGGGACAGGGTCGAGGCGAGCAGTACTTC.

At least ten counts were recorded for this clone. For the CDR3, the DNA is TGTGCCAGCAGTGCGCCTCCTAGCGGGAGACCCGAGCAGTACTTC. It translates to CASSAPPSGRPEQYF. V gene TRBV6-1 combines with J gene TRBJ2-7; 10 bases match TRBD2. J was trimmed by 6 bases and V by 4 bases; bases with no gene match: 9. The CDR3 consists of 15 residues. Germline lookup yields CDR1 MNHNS and CDR2 SASEGT.

This clone has ten or more counts. The chain has TRBV27 and TRBJ2-5; unclear D gene. Deletions cut 4 bases from V and 5 bases from J, with 8 bases between. The germline CDR1 and CDR2 sequences are MNHEY and SMNVEV (reference sequence). This CDR3 spans 12 amino acids. The CDR3 reads CASSSTGETQYF. CDR3 DNA: TGTGCCAGCAGTTCAACGGGTGAGACCCAGTACTTC.

This clone has ten or more counts. The V call is TRBV6-1, the J call TRBJ2-3; the match to TRBD1 covers 7 bases. This CDR3 has 14 residues. Per germline, CDR1 MNHNS and CDR2 SASEGT. Trimming took 5 bases from V and 2 from J; bases not matched to a gene: 4. The CDR3 DNA reads as TGTGCCAGCAGTTCCAGGGGGACCACAGATACGCAGTATTTT. It specifies CASSSRGTTDTQYF.

This clone was observed many times. Other DNA sequences of this sample code for an identical CDR3. This sequence joins TRBV28 and TRBJ1-1; D is possibly TRBD1 (6 bases). Trimming stripped 6 bases from V and 5 bases from J, with 19 bases between. Germline V gives CDR1 MDHEN, CDR2 SYDVKM. The CDR3 extends over 15 amino acids. The CDR3 spells CASRLQGRRDTEAFF. CDR3 DNA: TGTGCCAGCAGGCTACAGGGACGACGAGATACTGAAGCTTTCTTT.

This clone has at least ten counts. The chain recombines TRBV5-6 with TRBJ2-7; perhaps TRBD2 as D (7 bases). CDR3 length: 14 residues. Germline V gives CDR1 SGHDT, CDR2 YYEEEE. The germline V and J ends were trimmed by 2 bases and 3 bases, with 12 bases remaining between them. CDR3 sequence (DNA): TGTGCCAGCAGCTTTCAGGGGAGGGACTACGAGCAGTACTTC. Its translation: CASSFQGRDYEQYF.

This clone was seen only a few times. The chain has TRBV5-1 and TRBJ2-7; D is uncertain. CDR1 and CDR2 (germline): SGHRS, YFSETQ. The CDR3 has 14 residues. Trimming removed 0 bases from V and 0 bases from J, with 7 bases in between. The CDR3 here is CASSLDSFSYEQYF. As DNA, the CDR3 is TGCGCCAGCAGCTTGGACAGCTTCTCCTACGAGCAGTACTTC.

At least ten counts were recorded for this clone. The rearrangement links TRBV7-8 to TRBJ2-1; D unresolved. The CDR3 contains 11 residues. Trimming removed 4 bases at V and 12 bases at J, with 10 bases between. CDR1 and CDR2 from the germline V gene are SGHVS and FQNEAQ. The CDR3 spells CASSSRERQFF. The CDR3 DNA follows: TGTGCCAGCAGCTCTCGAGAGAGGCAGTTCTTC.

This clone has a count of ten or more. The gene calls are TRBV20-1 and TRBJ2-7, with D tentatively TRBD1 (7 bases). The V end lost 6 bases, the J end lost 5 bases, and 20 bases lay between the germline ends. CDR3 length: 14 amino acids. Germline CDR1 DFQATT, CDR2 SNEGSKA (reference sequence). Here the CDR3 reads CSAHQGGGGHEQYF. CDR3 sequence (DNA): TGCAGTGCCCACCAGGGGGGTGGGGGCCACGAGCAGTACTTC.

In its sample, this clone was seen many times. This chain uses TRBV6-1 with TRBJ2-1, with 8 bases lining up with TRBD1. Trimming at V came to 7 bases and at J to 9 bases, leaving 11 bases not matched to a gene. Germline values: CDR1 MNHNS, CDR2 SASEGT. The CDR3 is 14 residues long. The CDR3 is CASKDRAEVGEQFF. CDR3 DNA: TGTGCCAGCAAGGACAGGGCCGAAGTCGGTGAGCAGTTCTTC.

This clone occurred a few times. This CDR3 is also generated by other DNA sequences in the sample. The chain is built from TRBV2 and TRBJ2-7, with D possibly matching TRBD1 (6 bases). V was shortened by 6 bases and J by 0 bases, with 15 bases between the two germline ends. From germline, CDR1 is SNHLY and CDR2 FYNNEI. The CDR3 length is 15 residues. Here the CDR3 reads CASRDPGTNSYEQYF. CDR3 DNA sequence: TGTGCCAGCAGGGATCCCGGGACAAACTCCTACGAGCAGTACTTC.

V is TRBV9 and J is TRBJ2-1, with D perhaps TRBD2 (5 bases). The CDR3 totals 17 residues. Trimming pared 0 bases from V and 0 bases from J, leaving 13 bases between. CDR1 is SGDLS and CDR2 is YYNGEE in the germline V gene. The CDR3 DNA reads TGTGCCAGCAGCGTAGTGTCGGACTGGAGCTCCTACAATGAGCAGTTCTTC. Its protein product is CASSVVSDWSSYNEQFF.

This clone was seen more than once but under ten times. A junction boundary mismatches the germline segment, possibly from a read error. This chain connects TRBV20-1 to TRBJ2-5, with D maybe TRBD1 (5 bases). Looked up from germline, CDR1 is DFQATT and CDR2 is SNEGSKA (reference sequence). The CDR3 extends over 11 amino acids. The chain's CDR3 is CSARQQEAQYF. Here the CDR3 DNA reads TGCAGTGCGCGACAGCAAGAGGCCCAGTACTTC.

This clone has ten or more counts. This chain connects TRBV5-1 to TRBJ2-1, with 11 bases matching TRBD2. CDR3 length equals 14 residues. The germline gives CDR1 SGHRS, CDR2 YFSETQ. After removal of 5 bases from V and 9 bases from J, the junction contained 7 bases not matched to a gene. In nucleotides, the CDR3 is TGCGCCAGCAGTTTTAATAGCGGGAGGGGTGAGCAGTTCTTC. Amino acids: CASSFNSGRGEQFF.

This clone was observed many times. This sequence joins TRBV19 and TRBJ2-1; D is unclear. V was cut by 5 bases and J by 8 bases, with 13 bases left in between. This CDR3 region has 13 residues. Germline lookup yields CDR1 LNHDA and CDR2 SQIVND (reference sequence). The CDR3 DNA reads as TGTGCCAGTAGTTCGACTTCTGAGGATGAGCAGTTCTTC. Residues: CASSSTSEDEQFF. Looking up the rest from reference TRBV19 and TRBJ2-1 gives the full variable domain: DGGITQSPKYLFRKEGQNVTLSCEQNLNHDAMYWYRQDPGQGLRLIYYSQIVNDFQKGDIAEGYSVSREKKESFPLTVTSAQKNPTAFYLCASSSTSEDEQFFGPGTRLTVL.

This clone was recorded a few times. Given a much more abundant clone one base away, this may be a read error. The V and J genes are TRBV18 and TRBJ2-5; D might be TRBD1 (5 bases). The CDR3 is made up of 13 amino acids. Germline CDR1 KGHSH, CDR2 LQKENI. The CDR3 is CAGSTDSVETQYF. CDR3 bases: TGTGCCGGCTCCACTGACAGTGTGGAGACCCAGTACTTC.

In the case of this clone: Additional DNA sequences in this sample encode the identical CDR3. The chain is built from TRBV7-2 and TRBJ2-7, with D possibly matching TRBD1 (6 bases). Germline V lookup: CDR1 SGHTA, CDR2 FQGNSA. CDR3 size: 13 residues. V shed 1 base and J shed 7 bases, with 11 bases lying between them. CDR3 sequence: CASSLGLRGEQYF. CDR3 bases: TGTGCCAGCAGCTTAGGGCTCAGGGGAGAGCAGTACTTC.

The table lists this clone with a few counts. It may be a read error: a sequence one base away is much more abundant. This CDR3 reads CASIPLAGVPDEQYF. The CDR3, as DNA: TGTGCCAGCATCCCTCTAGCGGGAGTGCCGGACGAGCAGTACTTC. This chain connects TRBV5-5 to TRBJ2-7, with 10 bases fitting TRBD2. CDR1 and CDR2 from the germline V gene are SGHKS and YYEKEE (reference sequence). The J segment lost 5 bases and the V segment lost 6 bases, leaving 11 bases of the junction unmatched. This CDR3 has 15 residues.